This is a list of T cell receptor beta chains from one sample in a study of blood T cell repertoires in COVID-19. Clones were read by immunoSEQ multiplex PCR, and TCRdb kept only the in-frame ones, dropping some. Of over 80,000 clones listed, over 75% are singletons. Source material: peripheral blood. These receptors came from a man aged 70 or older with acute or convalescent COVID-19. The CDR3 runs from the conserved cysteine through the conserved F or W. D genes are given only for firm matches. Clone size is not always given. Where it is, it says once, few, many or a class for expanded clones.

TRBJ2-7 TRBD2 TRBV28 NA TGTGCCAGCAGTTTTGCGGGGGAGTCCTACGAGCAGTACTTC CASSFAGESYEQYF
TRBJ2-3 TRBD2 TRBV6-4 NA TGTGCCAGCAGTTCGTCCGGGACTAGCGGGCGTGGTGATACGCAGTATTTT CASSSSGTSGRGDTQYF
TRBJ1-6 NA TRBV28 NA TGTGCCAGCAGTTCAGGTGACTCCTATAATTCACCCCTCCACTTT CASSSGDSYNSPLHF
TRBJ2-1 NA TRBV5-8 NA TGTGCCAGCAGCTTAGATAGGGGCTCCTACAATGAGCAGTTCTTC CASSLDRGSYNEQFF
TRBJ2-6 NA TRBV4-3 NA TGCGCCAGCAGCGCCCAGGCGGCGGGTTCTGGGGCCAACGTCCTGACTTTC CASSAQAAGSGANVLTF
TRBJ2-3 TRBD1 TRBV2 NA TGTGCCAGCAGTGCCGGGACAGCTACGTATTATTTT CASSAGTATYYF
TRBJ2-5 TRBD1 TRBV6-5 NA TGTGCCAGCAGTCCTAGATACCCACGACAGGGGGACTTC CASSPRYPRQGDF
TRBJ1-1 NA TRBV5-1 NA TGCGCCAGCAGCTTTGGGCGGGAGGGGACTGAAGCTTTCTTT CASSFGREGTEAFF
TRBJ1-3 NA TRBV4-3 NA TGCGCCAGCAGCCAAGGTCTAGGCGGGTTGATCGGGAGAAACACCATATATTTT CASSQGLGGLIGRNTIYF
TRBJ2-3 TRBD1 TRBV5-1 once TGCGCCAGCAGCTTTGGACAGGGCGCAGATACGCAGTATTTT CASSFGQGADTQYF